The clone carrying this TCR beta chain was seen only a few times. Antigen: not known. The entry originates in a study of blood T cells in healthy people across ages. For the second PCR, which ran for about 7 to 11 cycles, a sample-barcoded 5' primer and a J-beta primer mix were used. MiXCR was run by TCRdb on the 5' RACE reads, yielding one entry per CDR3 protein. Here the sample spans around 1.5 million distinct CDR3 sequences, 42% being singletons. Trimming took 6 bases from V and 0 from J; bases not matched to a gene: 9. This CDR3 spans 16 amino acids. Germline V gene lookup returns CDR1 MDHEN and CDR2 SYDVKM. Overall study findings and caveats: Roughly linear age-related decline in beta diversity appeared, significant by age 40.

The sample consisted of blood. This chain joins TRBV28 and TRBJ1-1, with 8 positions matching TRBD1. This TCR was sampled from a woman between 18 and 29 years old in good health. CDR3: CASRLGQGVMNTEAFF. The CDR3, as DNA: TGTGCCAGCAGGCTTGGACAGGGAGTCATGAACACTGAAGCTTTCTTT.